This T cell receptor beta chain was sequenced for a study of cytomegalovirus exposure and HLA in healthy donors. Whole-study context: Counted in an early data release were 75 million to 85 million unique TCRs from HLA-typed donors.

Amplification used 60 Vbeta primers and 13 Jbeta primers. Measured with immunoSEQ multiplex PCR; TCRdb has only the in-frame clones, and not every one. This sample has 130,000 or so clones; roughly 80% occur once, and the top ten carry about 8.6%. Findings and limits, study-wide: Altogether, 150 to 200 TCR beta chains were recorded as cytomegalovirus-associated. Sequencing had likely introduced a cluster of highly shared sequence variants as an artifact.

The germline V gene has CDR1 SGHTA and CDR2 FQGTGA. V lost 1 base to trimming and J lost 5 bases, with 10 bases between them. There are 14 residues in the CDR3. Regarding this clone: Its matching antigen is unknown.

The V call is TRBV7-3, the J call TRBJ2-3, with D perhaps matching TRBD2 (5 bases). This sequence was found in a woman between 45 and 60 years old in good health and CMV-seropositive. The specimen was PBMCs. The CDR3 nucleotides read TGTGCCAGCAGCTTAAGCGGGCGCATAGATACGCAGTATTTT. It is translated as CASSLSGRIDTQYF.